A single sample gave rise to the 26 T cell receptor beta chains below, sequenced in a study of CD8 T cells in Susac syndrome. It was with random hexamers that roughly 0.45 to 1 ug RNA was reverse transcribed. From the immunoSEQ multiplex PCR reads, TCRdb called clonotypes with MiXCR, one entry per CDR3 protein. This sample carries tens of thousands of distinct CDR3 sequences, about 95% of them seen once, and the ten largest clones take just under 0.4%. The sample was CD8+ T cells from PBMCs. The receptors stem from a human donor with multiple sclerosis.

CDR3 bases: TGTGCCAGCAGCCCCCTGATGCCTAGCGGAGAAGAGACCCAGTACTTC. This codes for CASSPLMPSGEETQYF. The chain carries TRBV5-4 and TRBJ2-5; 7 bases map to TRBD2. CDR3 length: 16 amino acids. J lost 3 bases, V lost 4 bases, and 12 bases had no gene match. Germline CDR1 is SGHNT and CDR2 is YYREEE (reference sequence).

The CDR3 bases are TGTGCCAGCAGCTTAGGGCCAAGCGACACAGATACGCAGTATTTT. The encoded protein is CASSLGPSDTDTQYF. The chain combines TRBV7-9 with TRBJ2-3; D is undetermined. Germline V gives CDR1 SEHNR, CDR2 FQNEAQ (reference sequence). The CDR3 has 15 amino acids. Deletions cut 1 base from V and 2 bases from J, with 10 bases between.

The V and J genes are TRBV7-9 and TRBJ1-1; possible D gene TRBD1, 5 bases. The CDR3 runs 13 residues. The germline V gene encodes CDR1 SEHNR and CDR2 FQNEAQ (reference sequence). The V gene lost 7 bases and the J gene lost 4 bases, with 13 bases spanning the gap. CDR3 in amino acids: CASTSGLGTEAFF. The CDR3 nucleotides read TGTGCCAGCACCTCAGGGTTAGGCACTGAAGCTTTCTTT.

This chain joins TRBV4-2 and TRBJ2-7; TRBD2 agrees at 14 bases. The trim removed 2 bases at V and 6 bases at J, leaving 6 bases unmatched. This CDR3 spans 16 amino acids. Germline-derived CDR1 and CDR2 are LGHNA and YNFKEQ. Written as DNA, the CDR3 is TGTGCCAGCAGCCAACCGGGACTAGCGGGAGCTCGCGAGCAGTACTTC. Translated: CASSQPGLAGAREQYF.

This chain joins TRBV7-6 and TRBJ1-1, with D unresolved. V was cut by 5 bases and J by 5 bases, with 18 bases left in between. Germline-derived CDR1 and CDR2 are SGHVS and FNYEAQ. CDR3 length equals 15 residues. CDR3 region: CASSPTLTPGTEAFF. For the CDR3, the DNA is TGTGCCAGCAGCCCTACTCTAACCCCCGGAACTGAAGCTTTCTTT.

In regard to this clonotype: The junction does not match germline at one end; this may be a read error. CDR3 sequence (DNA): TGTGCCAGCAGCCAGGCTCGGACTCTCTTAGGAAACACTATATATTTT. This codes for CASSQARTLLGNTIYF. V is TRBV7-6 and J is TRBJ1-3; no definite D call. Germline CDR1 reads SGHVS; CDR2 reads FNYEAQ. The CDR3 contains 16 residues. Full variable domain (outside the CDR3, taken from reference TRBV7-6 and TRBJ1-3): GAGVSQSPRYKVTKRGQDVALRCDPISGHVSLYWYRQALGQGPEFLTYFNYEAQQDKSGLPNDRFSAERPEGSISTLTIQRTEQRDSAMYRCASSQARTLLGNTIYFGEGSWLTVV.

The rearrangement joins TRBV6-1 to TRBJ1-2; a possible D gene is TRBD1 (5 bases). Germline V lookup: CDR1 MNHNS, CDR2 SASEGT. This CDR3 spans 16 amino acids. Trimming removed 5 bases from V and 0 bases from J, with 16 bases in between. The CDR3 loop is CASSPTRQPANYGYTF. The DNA for the CDR3 is TGTGCCAGCAGTCCGACTCGACAGCCCGCTAACTATGGCTACACCTTC.

The J gene is TRBJ1-2, the V gene TRBV2; possible D gene TRBD1, 6 bases. Germline CDR1 reads SNHLY; CDR2 reads FYNNEI. CDR3 length: 17 residues. Between the trimmed V and J ends, which lost 1 base and 5 bases, there was a span of 20 bases. CDR3 amino acids: CASSEGAIAGARYGYTF. CDR3 bases: TGTGCCAGCAGTGAAGGGGCGATTGCGGGGGCGCGGTATGGCTACACCTTC.

The rearrangement links TRBV30 to TRBJ2-7, with TRBD2 matching 8 bases. Trimming removed 4 bases from V and 4 bases from J; junction bases left unmatched: 6. The CDR3 is 13 residues long. The V gene's germline CDR1 is GTSNPN and CDR2 SVGIG (reference sequence). The CDR3 sequence is CAWNGGEMYEQYF. Written as DNA, the CDR3 is TGTGCCTGGAACGGGGGGGAGATGTACGAGCAGTACTTC.

The chain employs TRBV20-1 and TRBJ2-2; TRBD2 agrees at 12 bases. The junction had 11 bases not matched to a gene; V was cut back by 0 bases and J by 6 bases. The CDR3 spans 18 residues. CDR1 is DFQATT, CDR2 SNEGSKA, per germline (reference sequence). This CDR3 reads CSARDLPTSGRRAGELFF. The CDR3, as DNA: TGCAGTGCTAGAGATCTCCCTACTAGCGGGAGGCGTGCCGGGGAGCTGTTTTTT.

The V call is TRBV27, the J call TRBJ2-5, with TRBD2 as a possible D gene (5 bases). The V end was cut by 4 bases, the J end by 5 bases, with 11 bases between. The CDR3 totals 13 residues. The germline V gene encodes CDR1 MNHEY and CDR2 SMNVEV (reference sequence). Here the CDR3 DNA reads TGTGCCAGCAGTTACGGGGAACAGGAGACCCAGTACTTC. Its protein product is CASSYGEQETQYF.

This sequence joins TRBV30 and TRBJ2-7, with 8 bases aligning to TRBD2. Germline CDR1 is GTSNPN and CDR2 is SVGIG (reference sequence). Trimming took 2 bases from V and 6 from J; bases not matched to a gene: 24. The CDR3 loop spans 19 amino acids. CDR3 in DNA: TGTGCCTGGAGTCCTGGACCATCTGAGGGAAGCGGGAGAGTCAGCGAGCAGTACTTC. It translates to CAWSPGPSEGSGRVSEQYF.

The gene calls are TRBV27 and TRBJ2-7; no clear D gene. This CDR3 contains 13 residues. V was cut by 5 bases and J by 0 bases, with 8 bases left in between. Germline V gene sequence: CDR1 MNHEY, CDR2 SMNVEV (reference sequence). CDR3 bases: TGTGCCAGCAGTCCGACGAGCTCCTACGAGCAGTACTTC. It translates to CASSPTSSYEQYF.

The rearrangement links TRBV6-5 to TRBJ2-2; D perhaps matches TRBD1 (6 bases). The V end lost 2 bases, the J end lost 1 base, and 8 bases lay between the germline ends. From germline, CDR1 is MNHEY and CDR2 SVGAGI. The CDR3 loop spans 15 amino acids. CDR3 coding DNA: TGTGCCAGCAGTTACGGGGGACAGAACACCGGGGAGCTGTTTTTT. This codes for CASSYGGQNTGELFF.

The V and J genes are TRBV4-3 and TRBJ1-2; D is unresolved. CDR1 LGHNA and CDR2 YSLEER come from the germline V gene. The V gene lost 0 bases and the J gene lost 4 bases, with 15 bases spanning the gap. The CDR3 consists of 16 residues. The CDR3 sequence is CASSQDWKAVGYGYTF. The CDR3 bases are TGCGCCAGCAGCCAAGATTGGAAGGCAGTAGGCTATGGCTACACCTTC.

This clonotype was recorded once. The CDR3: CASSMAGQGTEQYF. The DNA of the CDR3 is TGTGCCAGTAGTATGGCGGGACAGGGAACGGAGCAGTACTTC. The J gene is TRBJ2-7, the V gene TRBV19, with 9 bases that match TRBD1. CDR3 length equals 14 residues. V shed 3 bases, J shed 7 bases, and the junction held 7 bases outside the gene matches. Germline CDR1 LNHDA, CDR2 SQIVND (reference sequence).

The chain recombines TRBV27 with TRBJ1-5; D unclear. Trimming left V 5 bases short and J 12 bases short, with 17 bases between. The CDR3 runs to 13 residues. Germline CDR1 MNHEY, CDR2 SMNVEV (reference sequence). The CDR3 loop is CASSPQGGQFQHF. CDR3 in DNA: TGTGCCAGCAGTCCCCAAGGCGGTCAGTTCCAGCATTTT.

The sample holds one count of this clonotype. This chain connects TRBV18 to TRBJ2-4; D possibly uses TRBD1 or TRBD2 (5 bases each). This CDR3 has 13 amino acids. Germline-derived CDR1 and CDR2 are KGHSH and LQKENI. The V and J ends lost 7 bases and 6 bases respectively, with 13 bases between them. The CDR3 coding sequence is TGTGCCAGCTGCGACACTGGGGGAAACATTCAGTACTTC. Protein sequence: CASCDTGGNIQYF.

The genes are TRBV30 and TRBJ1-1; the D is unclear. Per the germline V gene, CDR1 is GTSNPN and CDR2 is SVGIG (reference sequence). V was cut by 6 bases and J by 1 base, with 6 bases left in between. This CDR3 comprises 11 residues. CDR3 coding DNA: TGTGCCTGTCGACAGAACACTGAAGCTTTCTTT. This codes for CACRQNTEAFF.

The count of this clonotype is one. The chain joins TRBV27 to TRBJ2-3; 8 bases align to TRBD2. The CDR3 covers 18 residues. After removal of 6 bases from V and 0 bases from J, the junction contained 14 bases not matched to a gene. Per germline, CDR1 MNHEY and CDR2 SMNVEV (reference sequence). CDR3 loop: CASSSLSLAGISTDTQYF. Here the CDR3 DNA reads TGTGCCAGCAGCTCCTTGTCCTTAGCGGGAATTAGCACAGATACGCAGTATTTT.

This chain connects TRBV5-1 to TRBJ2-1; D not certain. This CDR3 region has 12 residues. V gave up 4 bases and J gave up 8 bases, with 10 bases separating them. The germline V gene has CDR1 SGHRS and CDR2 YFSETQ. The CDR3 DNA sequence: TGCGCCAGCAGCATCAGGAATGATGAGCAGTTCTTC. Amino acids: CASSIRNDEQFF.

In this sample, this clonotype turned up once. V gene TRBV27 combines with J gene TRBJ2-5; tentative D call: TRBD2 (6 bases). CDR3 length equals 14 residues. Trimming shortened V by 2 bases and J by 8 bases, and 15 bases separated the two germline ends. Germline CDR1 reads MNHEY; CDR2 reads SMNVEV (reference sequence). CDR3 nucleotide sequence: TGTGCCAGCAGTTTACGGACTACCGATAAAACCCAGTACTTC. Protein sequence: CASSLRTTDKTQYF.

The chain combines TRBV29-1 with TRBJ1-3; D ambiguous. Germline loops: CDR1 SQVTM, CDR2 ANQGSEA. The CDR3 extends over 13 amino acids. V gave up 3 bases and J gave up 6 bases, with 12 bases separating them. The CDR3 spells CSVESRAKNTIYF. In DNA form, the CDR3 reads TGCAGCGTTGAGTCCCGAGCCAAAAACACCATATATTTT.

V and J are TRBV6-5 and TRBJ2-5; perhaps TRBD2 as D (6 bases). This CDR3 has 14 residues. Germline V gene sequence: CDR1 MNHEY, CDR2 SVGAGI. The V end lost 6 bases, the J end lost 5 bases, and 16 bases lay between the germline ends. The CDR3 DNA is TGTGCCAGCAGCGCGGGGCGGTCGCTGGAGACCCAGTACTTC. This encodes CASSAGRSLETQYF.

CDR3 loop: CSAQEVGTSISFGDTQYF. DNA for the CDR3: TGCAGTGCCCAAGAGGTTGGGACTAGCATCTCATTCGGAGATACGCAGTATTTT. The rearrangement uses TRBV20-1 and TRBJ2-3, with 9 bases that match TRBD2. The V segment lost 6 bases and the J segment 5 bases; nucleotides outside the gene matches: 21. Germline CDR1 reads DFQATT; CDR2 reads SNEGSKA (reference sequence). This CDR3 has 18 amino acids.

The V and J genes are TRBV7-6 and TRBJ2-3, with TRBD2 identical over 7 bases. Germline CDR1 reads SGHVS; CDR2 reads FNYEAQ. Unmatched junction bases numbered 4, after V lost 1 base and J lost 6 bases. The CDR3 covers 14 residues. The CDR3 sequence: CASSLGGGLDTQYF. The CDR3 DNA sequence: TGTGCCAGCAGCTTAGGGGGGGGGTTGGATACGCAGTATTTT.